This is a list of T cell receptor beta chains from one sample in a study of T cells in Graves' hyperthyroidism and ophthalmopathy. TCRdb itself ran the multiplex PCR reads through MiXCR, one entry per CDR3 protein. The sample includes roughly 420,000 distinct CDR3 sequences, roughly an eighth of them seen just once. Source material: blood. These receptor sequences come from a young woman with Graves' hyperthyroidism. Each CDR3 is given without its conserved first and last residue. Fields, in order: J gene, CDR3 length, V gene, CDR3 protein.

TRBJ2-3,16,TRBV28,ASSFPPGGLRETDTQY
TRBJ2-2,13,TRBV15,ATSRWDSRRRELF
TRBJ2-7,13,TRBV5-6,ASSLVGQGSYEQY
TRBJ2-3,16,TRBV7-2,ASSSPPWVGASTDTQY
TRBJ1-5,12,TRBV12-3/TRBV12-4,ASSPDRTHQPQH
TRBJ2-1,14,TRBV27,ASTDATGPSYNEQF
TRBJ1-4,14,TRBV4-3,ASTIKTRPTNEKLF
TRBJ2-2,16,TRBV10-2,ASSRRLPGTFNTGELF
TRBJ2-7,11,TRBV2,ASGGQGTYEQY
TRBJ2-1,11,TRBV6-1,ASSLGVPHEQF
TRBJ2-3,14,TRBV15,ATSRRLAGLTDTQY
TRBJ2-7,15,TRBV19,ASSILVLAGESHEQY
TRBJ2-2,11,TRBV19,ASSPGMAGELF
TRBJ2-1,11,TRBV28,ASTDLVGGEQF
TRBJ1-4,13,TRBV18,ASSPPNRENEKLF
TRBJ2-4,15,TRBV4-3,ASSQESWGVAKNIQY
TRBJ2-7,10,TRBV20-1,SALAYSYEQY
TRBJ2-1,12,TRBV7-3,ASSLTVLDNEQF
TRBJ1-5,14,TRBV30,AWSADSDTSNQPQH
TRBJ2-7,11,TRBV11-2,ASSLGGEGEQY
TRBJ1-1,14,TRBV7-9,ASSLFGRKMNTEAF
TRBJ2-3,11,TRBV29-1,SVERGNTDTQY
TRBJ2-7,12,TRBV27,ASSLQGELGEQY
TRBJ1-6,15,TRBV7-8,ASSLAQGTANNSPLH
TRBJ2-1,11,TRBV27,ASSLWSYNEQF
TRBJ2-1,13,TRBV5-1,ASSLEAGGTNEQF
TRBJ2-1,12,TRBV20-1,SASQRDSYNEQF
TRBJ2-2,11,TRBV10-2,AARDWNTGELF
TRBJ2-1,15,TRBV7-6,ASSFPLAGAVPHEQF
TRBJ2-4,13,TRBV28,ASSSAGQAKNIQY
TRBJ1-5,12,TRBV6-1,ASSRGTANQPQH
TRBJ2-5,14,TRBV15,ATSRGLAGVQETQY
TRBJ2-4,11,TRBV29-1,SVGGGPKDIQY
TRBJ1-1,13,TRBV28,ASSISDRVHTEAF
TRBJ2-1,13,TRBV9,ASSVGGQTNNEQF
TRBJ2-1,9,TRBV30,AWADSQEQF
TRBJ1-3,13,TRBV2,ASSDGTVSGNTIY
TRBJ2-3,14,TRBV10-3,ATSPGTGKSTDTQY
TRBJ2-3,11,TRBV20-1,SATAGGEDTQY
TRBJ1-2,13,TRBV6-4,ASSDSSDGTYGYT
TRBJ2-6,11,TRBV28,ATRQAGANVLT
TRBJ1-1,10,TRBV20-1,SVRTGETEAF
TRBJ1-1,10,TRBV20-1,SARAMNTEAF
TRBJ1-4,14,TRBV11-1,ASSLGSGHSNEKLF
TRBJ1-1,15,TRBV28,ASSPRERKRGNTGAF
TRBJ2-7,13,TRBV27,ASSSGTSGDYEQY